Sequencing of this T cell receptor beta chain was carried out in a study of blood T cell repertoires in COVID-19 (dated by TCRdb to 2018 to 2020). For the study in its entirety: The collaborator samples originated in the United States, Italy and Spain and spanned the acute and convalescent phases of COVID-19. The material from the prospective study consisted of cDNA or gDNA derived from T cells, B-cell-depleted T cells, or PBMCs. Where available, HLA class I and class II types were obtained from metadata supplied by the sample provider rather than from assay-based typing. The samples were drawn from the first 160 participants of the ongoing ImmuneRACE study and from 1,254 subjects provided by 6 global collaborators. The repertoires were released in a freely available public database intended as a resource for research on the immune response to SARS-CoV-2. The sample metadata nearly always contained a de-identified subject ID, COVID-19 status, age in years and sex. The dataset comprised deeply sampled blood TCRbeta repertoires from subjects exposed to, actively infected with, or recovered from COVID-19.

Whole blood was collected in K2EDTA tubes by collaborating institutions according to the institutions' own protocols. For TCRbeta analysis, collaborators shipped samples as frozen whole blood, isolated PBMCs, or DNA extracted from either of those sample types. Worth noting for this clone: Its target antigen remains unknown. No base quality values were provided; no much bigger clone lies one nucleotide off.

On the study overall, not on this receptor specifically: The amount of clinical and demographic metadata varied by source and participant and was provided uncurated.

V loses 0 bases of germline sequence and J loses 5 bases, and the interval between the two ends is 11 bases. Reading the germline V gene (reference sequence) gives CDR1 LGHDT and CDR2 YNNKEL. The CDR3 goes from the cysteine to the phenylalanine over 15 residues. CDR3 DNA is the only sequence kept; it has 45 bases, read in frame from the first base. The immunoSEQ Assay, a bias-controlled multiplex PCR, was used to amplify TCRbeta CDR3 regions from genomic DNA. Turning to the authors' computational methods: Within the assay, amplification of reference gene primers was used to estimate how many nucleated cells each sample contained. To quantify the absolute abundance of each unique TCRbeta CDR3 rearrangement, sequence reads were collapsed and filtered. For each sample, productive Simpson clonality was calculated by taking the square root of Simpson's diversity index across productive rearrangements. The clones in this table, taken by TCRdb from immuneACCESS, are in-frame only. Not every clone is retained; where verified, under half of the shortfall comes from an unresolved V gene, and the cause of the rest is unknown. Clonal size and the V and J genes are those of that table, whereas D and trimming came from the DNA. For this sample the table gives roughly 100,000 clones, of which under 80% were detected only once. 15% to 20% of the sample is held by the ten biggest clonotypes.

Sequenced material: peripheral blood. The chain is encoded by TRBV3-1 (or the pseudogene TRBV3-2) joined to TRBJ1-3, with the D gene too uncertain to name. The source is a woman in her 70s with acute or convalescent COVID-19. The sequenced DNA: TGTGCCAGCAGCCAAGATACGACGGGAAGAAACACCATATATTTT. Translated, this gives CASSQDTTGRNTIYF.